The 2 T cell receptor beta chains reported below all come from one sample, sequenced in a study of shared clonotypes between healthy human individuals. Profiling relied on immunoSEQ multiplex PCR, and the TCRdb table lists in-frame clones only, not all of them. The table includes some 1 million clones, approximately 72% detected once. Source material: memory CD4+ T cells sorted from blood. The subset denotes: CD45RA-negative fraction. The receptors shown here come from a man younger than 35 in good health.

V and J are TRBV6-5 and TRBJ2-2; 9 positions match TRBD2. J was trimmed by 6 bases and V by 6 bases; bases with no gene match: 8. The CDR3 consists of 15 residues. Germline CDR1 reads MNHEY; CDR2 reads SVGAGI. The DNA of the CDR3 is TGTGCCAGCAGATTTTCGGGACTAGCTCCCGGGGAGCTGTTTTTT. Its translation: CASRFSGLAPGELFF.

The gene calls are TRBV7-2 and TRBJ2-5, with D hard to call. Germline V lookup: CDR1 SGHTA, CDR2 FQGNSA. The CDR3 consists of 13 residues. Trimming left V 7 bases short and J 2 bases short, with 11 bases between. Here the CDR3 reads CASTPSVQETQYF. The CDR3 DNA reads TGTGCCAGCACCCCCTCCGTACAAGAGACCCAGTACTTC. The full variable domain, in which reference TRBV7-2 and TRBJ2-5 provide the parts outside the CDR3, is GAGVSQSPSNKVTEKGKDVELRCDPISGHTALYWYRQSLGQGLEFLIYFQGNSAPDKSGLPSDRFSAERTGGSVSTLTIQRTQQEDSAVYLCASTPSVQETQYFGPGTRLLVL.